The 18 T cell receptor beta chains below come from one sample, sequenced in a study of cytomegalovirus exposure and HLA in healthy donors. The repertoire was sequenced with immunoSEQ multiplex PCR; TCRdb's copy has only in-frame clones and lacks some. The table lists 250,000 to 400,000 clones, around 90% of them singletons, with about 1% in the top ten. Sequencing input: PBMCs. The source is a woman aged 25 to 45 in good health and CMV-seropositive.

This clone was seen a few times. The V gene is TRBV19, the J gene TRBJ2-2; D remains ambiguous. This CDR3 is 12 amino acids long. The germline V and J ends were trimmed by 5 bases and 3 bases, with 4 bases remaining between them. Germline CDR1 LNHDA, CDR2 SQIVND (reference sequence). The DNA of the CDR3 is TGTGCCAGTAGTCAGTACACCGGGGAGCTGTTTTTT. This codes for CASSQYTGELFF.

V and J are TRBV4-3 and TRBJ1-2; 8 nucleotides line up with TRBD1. This CDR3 comprises 15 residues. CDR1 is LGHNA and CDR2 is YSLEER in the germline V gene. J was trimmed by 10 bases and V by 2 bases; bases with no gene match: 12. The CDR3 DNA reads as TGCGCCAGCAGCCAACCTACCACCGGGACAGGTGACTACACCTTC. The encoded protein is CASSQPTTGTGDYTF.

V gene TRBV27 combines with J gene TRBJ2-7, with D possibly TRBD2 on 6 matching bases. CDR3 length: 14 residues. Germline values: CDR1 MNHEY, CDR2 SMNVEV (reference sequence). Trimming took 2 bases from V and 5 from J, leaving 13 bases between them. The CDR3, as DNA: TGTGCCAGCAGTTTAGTCGGGAGAGTCCACGAGCAGTACTTC. It is translated as CASSLVGRVHEQYF.

The J gene is TRBJ2-2, the V gene TRBV28; possible D gene TRBD1, 6 bases. Trimming pared 7 bases from V and 4 bases from J, leaving 13 bases between. Per the germline V gene, CDR1 is MDHEN and CDR2 is SYDVKM. This CDR3 spans 14 amino acids. In nucleotides, the CDR3 is TGTGCCAGCACATACAGGGCCCCCACCGGGGAGCTGTTTTTT. Residues: CASTYRAPTGELFF.

This chain uses TRBV30 with TRBJ1-4; TRBD1 is a possible D gene (5 bases). V gave up 1 base and J gave up 5 bases, with 14 bases separating them. CDR1 GTSNPN and CDR2 SVGIG come from the germline V gene (reference sequence). The CDR3 has 15 residues. For the CDR3, the DNA is TGTGCCTGGAGTGAACAACCAGGGTGGAATGAAAAACTGTTTTTT. Protein: CAWSEQPGWNEKLFF.

J is TRBJ1-5 and V is TRBV30, with 8 positions matching TRBD1. The V segment lost 3 bases and the J segment 4 bases; nucleotides outside the gene matches: 2. The CDR3 length is 13 residues. Germline CDR1 is GTSNPN and CDR2 is SVGIG (reference sequence). The CDR3 nucleotides are TGTGCCTGGAGGGGACAGGTTAATCAGCCCCAGCATTTT. It codes for CAWRGQVNQPQHF.

The V gene is TRBV28, the J gene TRBJ1-1, with a weak D call TRBD1 (5 bases). Trimming pared 4 bases from V and 4 bases from J, leaving 16 bases between. Looked up from germline, CDR1 is MDHEN and CDR2 is SYDVKM. CDR3 length equals 15 residues. CDR3 coding DNA: TGTGCCAGCAGTTCCGGGGGGGGATCGGTCACTGAAGCTTTCTTT. Its translation is CASSSGGGSVTEAFF. The full variable domain, in which reference TRBV28 and TRBJ1-1 provide the parts outside the CDR3, is DVKVTQSSRYLVKRTGEKVFLECVQDMDHENMFWYRQDPGLGLRLIYFSYDVKMKEKGDIPEGYSVSREKKERFSLILESASTNQTSMYLCASSSGGGSVTEAFFGQGTRLTVV.

The chain joins TRBV6-5 to TRBJ1-5; maybe TRBD1 (6 bases). CDR3 size: 13 residues. V shed 9 bases and J shed 4 bases, with 13 bases lying between them. The germline V gene has CDR1 MNHEY and CDR2 SVGAGI. The CDR3 DNA reads TGTGCCAGTCGACTGGACAGTAATCAGCCCCAGCATTTT. It yields the protein CASRLDSNQPQHF.

The chain joins TRBV28 to TRBJ1-1; D not resolved. V dropped 5 bases and J dropped 10 bases, with 8 bases sitting between them. The germline gives CDR1 MDHEN, CDR2 SYDVKM. The CDR3 contains 10 residues. The CDR3 bases are TGTGCCAGCAGTCGCACGGGAGCTTTCTTT. Encoded protein: CASSRTGAFF.

The chain employs TRBV28 and TRBJ2-1; maybe TRBD2 (6 bases). V shed 5 bases and J shed 5 bases, with 28 bases lying between them. The germline CDR1 and CDR2 sequences are MDHEN and SYDVKM. This CDR3 has 19 amino acids. The CDR3 is CASSPNRPWTKTADNEQFF. The CDR3 nucleotides are TGTGCCAGCAGTCCCAACCGACCCTGGACTAAGACCGCAGACAATGAGCAGTTCTTC.

The rearrangement uses TRBV4-2 and TRBJ2-5, with 7 positions matching TRBD1. V gave up 1 base and J gave up 4 bases; unmatched junction bases: 12. Germline CDR1 reads LGHNA; CDR2 reads YNFKEQ. The CDR3 is 17 amino acids. The CDR3 sequence is CASSQATGTAMGETQYF. The CDR3 DNA is TGTGCCAGCAGCCAAGCGACCGGGACAGCAATGGGAGAGACCCAGTACTTC.

This chain links TRBV7-2 with TRBJ2-1, with a possible D match to TRBD1 (5 bases). The CDR3 extends over 15 amino acids. Deletions cut 1 base from V and 6 bases from J, with 13 bases between. Germline CDR1 and CDR2: SGHTA and FQGNSA. The CDR3 region has the DNA TGTGCCAGCAGCTTAGATGGGGCCCCCGGCAATGAGCAGTTCTTC. Protein product: CASSLDGAPGNEQFF.

The genes are TRBV28 and TRBJ2-1, with TRBD2 matching 7 bases. CDR1 is MDHEN and CDR2 is SYDVKM in the germline V gene. The J segment lost 7 bases and the V segment lost 11 bases, leaving 8 bases of the junction unmatched. This CDR3 is 12 amino acids long. The CDR3 reads CASGLDGNEQFF. The CDR3 coding sequence is TGTGCCTCAGGACTAGACGGAAATGAGCAGTTCTTC.

V gene TRBV7-3 combines with J gene TRBJ1-1, with D possibly matching TRBD1 (6 bases). The CDR3 length is 16 residues. V was shortened by 4 bases and J by 0 bases, with 15 bases between the two germline ends. The germline V gene has CDR1 SGHTA and CDR2 FQGTGA. This CDR3 reads CASSYAGGRMNTEAFF. In DNA form, the CDR3 reads TGTGCCAGCAGCTACGCCGGGGGGCGGATGAACACTGAAGCTTTCTTT.

The genes are TRBV27 and TRBJ1-1; 7 bases are shared with TRBD1. J was trimmed by 0 bases and V by 5 bases; bases with no gene match: 12. The CDR3 is 17 amino acids. Germline-derived CDR1 and CDR2 are MNHEY and SMNVEV (reference sequence). The CDR3 here is CASSIGQVRRLNTEAFF. CDR3 nucleotide sequence: TGTGCCAGCAGTATAGGACAGGTTCGAAGACTGAACACTGAAGCTTTCTTT.

The chain joins TRBV9 to TRBJ2-7; TRBD2 agrees at 14 bases. There are 15 residues in the CDR3. Germline V CDR1 and CDR2: SGDLS, YYNGEE. V lost 0 bases and J lost 8; bases outside the gene matches: 4. Written as DNA, the CDR3 is TGTGCCAGCAGCGTAGGCGGACTAGCGGGGGGAAAGCAGTACTTC. It yields the protein CASSVGGLAGGKQYF.

The V and J genes are TRBV30 and TRBJ2-7; D unresolved. CDR1 and CDR2 from the germline V gene are GTSNPN and SVGIG (reference sequence). V was shortened by 0 bases and J by 4 bases, with 10 bases between the two germline ends. The CDR3 is made up of 13 amino acids. The CDR3 sequence is CAWSVGMSYEQYF. The CDR3 DNA reads TGTGCCTGGAGTGTAGGAATGTCTTACGAGCAGTACTTC.

This chain links TRBV9 with TRBJ2-7; possible D gene TRBD1, 6 bases. This CDR3 spans 15 amino acids. V lost 3 bases and J lost 6, with 19 bases in between. Germline lookup yields CDR1 SGDLS and CDR2 YYNGEE. The CDR3 is CASSATDSITGEQYF. CDR3 coding DNA: TGTGCCAGCAGCGCTACGGACAGCATCACGGGCGAGCAGTACTTC.